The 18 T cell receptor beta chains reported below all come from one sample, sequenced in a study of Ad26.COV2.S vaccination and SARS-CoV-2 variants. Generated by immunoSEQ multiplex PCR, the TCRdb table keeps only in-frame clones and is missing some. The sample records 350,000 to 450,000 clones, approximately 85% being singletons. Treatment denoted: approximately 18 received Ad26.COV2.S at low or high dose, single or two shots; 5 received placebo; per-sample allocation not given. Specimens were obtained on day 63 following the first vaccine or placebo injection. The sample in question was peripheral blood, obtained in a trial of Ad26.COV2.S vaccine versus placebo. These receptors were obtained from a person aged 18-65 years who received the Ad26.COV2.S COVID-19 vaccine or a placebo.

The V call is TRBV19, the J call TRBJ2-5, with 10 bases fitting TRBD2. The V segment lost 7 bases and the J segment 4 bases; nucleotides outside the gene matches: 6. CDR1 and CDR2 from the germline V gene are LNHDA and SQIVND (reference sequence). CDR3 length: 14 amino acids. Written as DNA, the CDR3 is TGTGCCAGTAAAAGCGGGGGGGCAGGAGAGACCCAGTACTTC. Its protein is CASKSGGAGETQYF.

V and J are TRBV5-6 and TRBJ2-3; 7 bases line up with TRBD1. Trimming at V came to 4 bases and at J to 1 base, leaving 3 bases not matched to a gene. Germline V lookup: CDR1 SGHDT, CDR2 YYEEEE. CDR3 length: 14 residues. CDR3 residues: CASSDQGGTDTQYF. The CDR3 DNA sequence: TGTGCCAGCAGCGACCAGGGGGGCACAGATACGCAGTATTTT.

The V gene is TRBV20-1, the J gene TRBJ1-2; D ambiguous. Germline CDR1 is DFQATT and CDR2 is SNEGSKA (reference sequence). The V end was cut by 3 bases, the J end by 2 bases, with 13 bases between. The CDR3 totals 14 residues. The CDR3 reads CSASSRDTNYGYTF. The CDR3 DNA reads TGCAGTGCTAGTTCCCGCGACACCAACTATGGCTACACCTTC.

CDR3 amino acids: CASSLGWASGTTNSYEQYF. In nucleotides, the CDR3 is TGTGCCAGCAGCTTAGGGTGGGCAAGCGGGACAACCAATTCCTACGAGCAGTACTTC. The chain combines TRBV7-6 with TRBJ2-7; TRBD2 is a possible D gene (7 bases). Germline V gene lookup returns CDR1 SGHVS and CDR2 FNYEAQ. CDR3 size: 19 residues. Trimming left V 1 base short and J 1 base short, with 23 bases between.

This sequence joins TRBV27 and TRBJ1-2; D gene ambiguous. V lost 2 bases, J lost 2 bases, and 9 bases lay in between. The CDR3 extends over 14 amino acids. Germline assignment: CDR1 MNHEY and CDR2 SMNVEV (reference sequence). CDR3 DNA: TGTGCCAGCAGTTTAGCGGCAGCCAACTATGGCTACACCTTC. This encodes CASSLAAANYGYTF.

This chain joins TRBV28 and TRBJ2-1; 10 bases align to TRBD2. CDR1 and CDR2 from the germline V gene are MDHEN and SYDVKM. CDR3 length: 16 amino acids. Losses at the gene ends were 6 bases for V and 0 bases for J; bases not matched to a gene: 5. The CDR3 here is CASSGLAEASYNEQFF. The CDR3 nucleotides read TGTGCCAGCAGCGGACTAGCGGAGGCCTCCTACAATGAGCAGTTCTTC.

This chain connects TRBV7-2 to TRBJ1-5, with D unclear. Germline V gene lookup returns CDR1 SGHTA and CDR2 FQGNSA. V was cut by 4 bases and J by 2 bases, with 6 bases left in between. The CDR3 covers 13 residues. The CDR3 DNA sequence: TGTGCCAGCAGCTCCTGGGGCAATCAGCCCCAGCATTTT. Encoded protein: CASSSWGNQPQHF.

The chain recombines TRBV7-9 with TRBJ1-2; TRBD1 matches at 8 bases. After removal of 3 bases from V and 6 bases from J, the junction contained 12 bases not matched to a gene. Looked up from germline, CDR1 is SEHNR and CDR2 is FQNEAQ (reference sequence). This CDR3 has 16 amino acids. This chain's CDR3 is CASSFLLDRVLDGYTF. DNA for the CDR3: TGTGCCAGCAGCTTTCTTTTGGACAGGGTACTAGATGGCTACACCTTC.

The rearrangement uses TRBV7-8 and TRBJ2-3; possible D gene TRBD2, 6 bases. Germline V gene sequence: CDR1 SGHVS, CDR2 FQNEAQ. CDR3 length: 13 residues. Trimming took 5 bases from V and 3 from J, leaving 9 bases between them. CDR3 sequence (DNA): TGTGCCAGCAGCCGGGAGAGGACAGATACGCAGTATTTT. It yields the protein CASSRERTDTQYF.

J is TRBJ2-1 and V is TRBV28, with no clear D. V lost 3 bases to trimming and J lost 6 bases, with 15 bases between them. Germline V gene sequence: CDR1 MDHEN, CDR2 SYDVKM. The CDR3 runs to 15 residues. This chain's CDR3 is CASSFRRALSNEQFF. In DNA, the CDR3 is TGTGCCAGCAGTTTCCGTCGGGCACTCTCCAATGAGCAGTTCTTC. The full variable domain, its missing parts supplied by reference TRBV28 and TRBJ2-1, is DVKVTQSSRYLVKRTGEKVFLECVQDMDHENMFWYRQDPGLGLRLIYFSYDVKMKEKGDIPEGYSVSREKKERFSLILESASTNQTSMYLCASSFRRALSNEQFFGPGTRLTVL.

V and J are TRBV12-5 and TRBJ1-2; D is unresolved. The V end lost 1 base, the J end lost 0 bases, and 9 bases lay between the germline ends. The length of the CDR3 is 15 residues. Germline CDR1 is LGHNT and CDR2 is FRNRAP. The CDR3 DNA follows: TGTGCTAGTGGTTTGGAGACAATAGCTAACTATGGCTACACCTTC. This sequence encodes CASGLETIANYGYTF.

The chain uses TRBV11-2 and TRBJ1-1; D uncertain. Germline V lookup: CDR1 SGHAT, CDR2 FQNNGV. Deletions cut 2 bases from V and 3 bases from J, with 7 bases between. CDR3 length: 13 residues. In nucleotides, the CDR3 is TGTGCCAGCAGCTTATATCGGGACACTGAAGCTTTCTTT. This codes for CASSLYRDTEAFF. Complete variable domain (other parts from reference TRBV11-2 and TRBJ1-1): EAGVAQSPRYKIIEKRQSVAFWCNPISGHATLYWYQQILGQGPKLLIQFQNNGVVDDSQLPKDRFSAERLKGVDSTLKIQPAKLEDSAVYLCASSLYRDTEAFFGQGTRLTVV.

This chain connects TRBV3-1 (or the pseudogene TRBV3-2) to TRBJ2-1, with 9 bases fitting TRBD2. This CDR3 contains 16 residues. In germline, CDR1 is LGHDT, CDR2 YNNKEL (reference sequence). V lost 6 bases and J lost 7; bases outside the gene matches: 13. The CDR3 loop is CASSPYGGGAWNEQFF. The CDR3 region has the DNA TGTGCCAGCAGTCCCTATGGCGGGGGGGCGTGGAATGAGCAGTTCTTC.

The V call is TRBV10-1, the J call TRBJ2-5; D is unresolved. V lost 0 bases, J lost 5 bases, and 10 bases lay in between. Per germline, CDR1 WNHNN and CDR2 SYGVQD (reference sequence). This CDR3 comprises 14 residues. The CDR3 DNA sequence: TGCGCCAGCAGTGAGTCGGTACCAAGCGAGACCCAGTACTTC. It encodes CASSESVPSETQYF.

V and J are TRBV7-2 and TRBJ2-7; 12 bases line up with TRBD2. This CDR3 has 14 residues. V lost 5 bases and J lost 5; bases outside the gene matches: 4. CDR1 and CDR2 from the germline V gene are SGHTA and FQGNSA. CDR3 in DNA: TGTGCCAGCAGCCCGGGACTAGCGGGCCACGAGCAGTACTTC. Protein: CASSPGLAGHEQYF.

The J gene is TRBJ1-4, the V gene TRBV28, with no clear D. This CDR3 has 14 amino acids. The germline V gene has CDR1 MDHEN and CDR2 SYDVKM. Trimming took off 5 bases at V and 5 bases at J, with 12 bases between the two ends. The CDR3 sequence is CASSPRQANEKLFF. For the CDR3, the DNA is TGTGCCAGCAGTCCGCGACAAGCGAATGAAAAACTGTTTTTT.

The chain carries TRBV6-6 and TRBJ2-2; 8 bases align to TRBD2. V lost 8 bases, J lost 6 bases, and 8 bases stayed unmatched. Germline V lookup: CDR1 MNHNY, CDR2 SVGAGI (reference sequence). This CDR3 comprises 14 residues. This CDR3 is CASLKRESAGELFF. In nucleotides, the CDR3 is TGTGCCAGCCTCAAGCGGGAGTCAGCCGGGGAGCTGTTTTTT.

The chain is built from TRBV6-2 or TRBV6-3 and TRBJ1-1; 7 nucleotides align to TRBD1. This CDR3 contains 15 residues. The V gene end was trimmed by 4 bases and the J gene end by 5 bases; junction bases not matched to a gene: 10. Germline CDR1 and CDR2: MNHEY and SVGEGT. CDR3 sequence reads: CASSSSGTALTEAFF. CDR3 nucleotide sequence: TGTGCCAGCAGTTCCTCCGGGACAGCTCTTACTGAAGCTTTCTTT.